These 17 T cell receptor beta chains were all obtained from the same sample, sequenced in a study of cytomegalovirus exposure and HLA in healthy donors. Method: immunoSEQ multiplex PCR; TCRdb's copy keeps in-frame clones and lacks some. The sample holds 100,000 to 150,000 clones, around 96% seen once. The sequenced sample consisted of PBMCs. Receptor source: a man aged 18 to 29 in good health and CMV-seronegative.

This rearrangement joins TRBV27 to TRBJ2-5, with D possibly TRBD2 on 6 matching bases. The CDR3 consists of 14 residues. CDR1 is MNHEY, CDR2 SMNVEV, per germline (reference sequence). Trimming took off 4 bases at V and 5 bases at J, with 14 bases between the two ends. CDR3 DNA: TGTGCCAGCAGTTCCCTTCTAGCGCCCGAGACCCAGTACTTC. Translated, it gives CASSSLLAPETQYF.

The V call is TRBV28, the J call TRBJ1-5; possible D gene TRBD1, 5 bases. Germline-derived CDR1 and CDR2 are MDHEN and SYDVKM. The V and J ends lost 6 bases and 7 bases respectively, with 13 bases between them. The CDR3 runs 13 residues. For the CDR3, the DNA is TGTGCCAGCAGGGTGGGGCCCGGGCAGCCCCAGCATTTT. Translation: CASRVGPGQPQHF.

This clone appeared a single time. The gene calls are TRBV29-1 and TRBJ2-1; 12 bases agree with TRBD2. Unmatched junction bases numbered 12, after V lost 6 bases and J lost 9 bases. The germline V gene encodes CDR1 SQVTM and CDR2 ANQGSEA. The CDR3 loop spans 15 amino acids. CDR3 sequence (DNA): TGCAGCGTCCCAGACCCTAGCGGGAGGGTTGGTGAGCAGTTCTTC. This sequence encodes CSVPDPSGRVGEQFF.

V is TRBV4-2 and J is TRBJ2-1; no definite D call. The CDR3 length is 14 residues. CDR1 and CDR2 (germline): LGHNA, YNFKEQ. V gave up 1 base and J gave up 7 bases, with 11 bases separating them. The CDR3 DNA is TGTGCCAGCAGCCAAGCTTCCAGGCCAAATGAGCAGTTCTTC. This sequence encodes CASSQASRPNEQFF.

This clone was counted a single time. This chain links TRBV7-3 with TRBJ2-3, with 7 positions matching TRBD1. The germline gives CDR1 SGHTA, CDR2 FQGTGA. The ends lost 6 bases at V and 0 bases at J; junction bases unmatched: 6. The CDR3 contains 15 residues. The DNA of the CDR3 is TGTGCCAGCAGTTCCGGGACAGTAAGCACAGATACGCAGTATTTT. Protein sequence: CASSSGTVSTDTQYF.

The chain carries TRBV29-1 and TRBJ2-3; TRBD2 agrees at 9 bases. The CDR3 length is 14 residues. Trimming cost V 5 bases and J 7 bases; bases outside gene matches: 10. The germline gives CDR1 SQVTM, CDR2 ANQGSEA. For the CDR3, the DNA is TGCAGCGTTCGAGGGGGCGGGAGGGATTATACGCAGTATTTT. It is translated as CSVRGGGRDYTQYF.

This chain uses TRBV5-1 with TRBJ2-3, with D possibly matching TRBD2 (5 bases). Germline CDR1 reads SGHRS; CDR2 reads YFSETQ. The CDR3 runs 16 residues. The germline V and J ends were trimmed by 0 bases and 3 bases, with 14 bases remaining between them. As DNA, the CDR3 is TGCGCCAGCAGCTTGGTGAGGGCCTCAGATACAGATACGCAGTATTTT. Its translation is CASSLVRASDTDTQYF.

The gene calls are TRBV7-9 and TRBJ2-3, with TRBD1 matching 8 bases. Germline trimming cut 5 bases from V and 1 base from J; bases unmatched to any gene: 8. CDR1 SEHNR and CDR2 FQNEAQ come from the germline V gene (reference sequence). The CDR3 is made up of 16 amino acids. CDR3 sequence reads: CASSRSTGAGTDTQYF. The CDR3 DNA is TGTGCCAGCAGCCGATCGACAGGGGCCGGCACAGATACGCAGTATTTT.

In the case of this clone: Other DNA sequences from this sample encode an identical CDR3 as well. The rearrangement joins TRBV28 to TRBJ1-1; no reliable D call. The CDR3 loop spans 14 amino acids. Germline V CDR1 and CDR2: MDHEN, SYDVKM. Deletions cut 3 bases from V and 4 bases from J, with 12 bases between. CDR3 amino acids: CASSLGGWGTEAFF. In nucleotides, the CDR3 is TGTGCCAGCAGTTTGGGCGGGTGGGGCACTGAAGCTTTCTTT.

This chain joins TRBV14 and TRBJ2-7; the match to TRBD1 covers 8 bases. Trimming cost V 1 base and J 2 bases; bases outside gene matches: 4. The germline gives CDR1 SGHDN, CDR2 FVKESK. This CDR3 has 15 residues. The CDR3 region is CASSQAGRGPYEQYF. The CDR3, as DNA: TGTGCCAGCAGCCAAGCGGGCAGGGGGCCCTACGAGCAGTACTTC.

V usage is TRBV5-1 and J usage is TRBJ2-1; the D gene is possibly TRBD2 (5 bases). V shed 0 bases and J shed 0 bases, with 7 bases lying between them. The CDR3 length is 15 residues. The germline V gene has CDR1 SGHRS and CDR2 YFSETQ. The CDR3 sequence is CASSLVRGSYNEQFF. DNA of the CDR3: TGCGCCAGCAGCTTGGTTCGGGGCTCCTACAATGAGCAGTTCTTC.

V and J are TRBV5-4 and TRBJ2-7, with D possibly TRBD1 on 6 matching bases. The CDR3 spans 14 residues. Germline CDR1 SGHNT, CDR2 YYREEE (reference sequence). Trimming stripped 4 bases from V and 6 bases from J, with 17 bases between. The chain's CDR3 is CASSPDRSPREQYF. The DNA for the CDR3 is TGTGCCAGCAGCCCCGACAGGTCCCCCCGCGAGCAGTACTTC.

The chain employs TRBV19 and TRBJ2-7, with D tentatively TRBD2 (5 bases). The CDR3 is 14 amino acids. Trimming left V 1 base short and J 6 bases short, with 13 bases between. Germline assignment: CDR1 LNHDA and CDR2 SQIVND (reference sequence). The CDR3 region has the DNA TGTGCCAGTAGTATAGGCCGGCCCGGAGGCGAGCAGTACTTC. The encoded protein is CASSIGRPGGEQYF.

This chain connects TRBV9 to TRBJ1-1, with a tentative D call TRBD1 (6 bases). From germline, CDR1 is SGDLS and CDR2 YYNGEE. Trimming took off 4 bases at V and 4 bases at J, with 17 bases between the two ends. The length of the CDR3 is 15 residues. The CDR3 protein is CASSPPEQGVTEAFF. The CDR3 DNA is TGTGCCAGCAGCCCCCCGGAACAGGGTGTCACTGAAGCTTTCTTT.

The rearrangement joins TRBV27 to TRBJ2-5, with TRBD2 as a possible D gene (6 bases). Trimming took 0 bases from V and 4 from J, leaving 9 bases between them. The CDR3 has 14 amino acids. CDR1 is MNHEY and CDR2 is SMNVEV in the germline V gene (reference sequence). The chain's CDR3 is CASSLSMEGETQYF. The CDR3 DNA sequence: TGTGCCAGCAGTTTATCGATGGAGGGAGAGACCCAGTACTTC.

The chain combines TRBV29-1 with TRBJ1-1, with 8 bases matching TRBD1. Trimming cost V 7 bases and J 9 bases; bases outside gene matches: 13. The CDR3 loop spans 13 amino acids. The germline gives CDR1 SQVTM, CDR2 ANQGSEA. The CDR3 loop reads CSAKQTGEGKAFF. In DNA, the CDR3 is TGCAGCGCCAAACAGACAGGGGAGGGTAAAGCTTTCTTT.

This clone has just one count. The chain uses TRBV27 and TRBJ2-1; a weak D match, TRBD2 (6 bases). The CDR3 contains 13 residues. Trimming removed 4 bases from V and 4 bases from J, with 8 bases in between. CDR1 MNHEY and CDR2 SMNVEV come from the germline V gene (reference sequence). The CDR3 here is CASSWLAYNEQFF. The DNA of the CDR3 is TGTGCCAGCAGTTGGCTAGCGTACAATGAGCAGTTCTTC.